The next 27 T cell receptor beta chains were all read from a single sample in a study of T cell changes during pregnancy in multiple sclerosis. The repertoire was sequenced with immunoSEQ multiplex PCR; TCRdb's copy has only in-frame clones and lacks some. The data hold around 130,000 clones, with approximately 96% observed a single time. Sequencing used peripheral blood, obtained after pregnancy. The receptors stem from a female donor with multiple sclerosis, enrolled in a pregnancy study.

J is TRBJ2-5 and V is TRBV7-9, with TRBD1 as a possible D gene (6 bases). The CDR3 extends over 16 amino acids. V shed 4 bases and J shed 3 bases, with 18 bases lying between them. CDR1 SEHNR and CDR2 FQNEAQ come from the germline V gene (reference sequence). The CDR3 DNA follows: TGTGCCAGCAGCTGGACGGCTAGGACAGTGAAAGAGACCCAGTACTTC. Residues: CASSWTARTVKETQYF. Based on the CDR3 plus reference TRBV7-9 and TRBJ2-5, the full variable domain is DTGVSQNPRHKITKRGQNVTFRCDPISEHNRLYWYRQTLGQGPEFLTYFQNEAQLEKSRLLSDRFSAERPKGSFSTLEIQRTEQGDSAMYLCASSWTARTVKETQYFGPGTRLLVL.

The chain links TRBV7-3 to TRBJ2-3; a possible D gene is TRBD1 (5 bases). The ends were cut back, 6 bases at V and 6 bases at J, with 10 bases in the middle. Germline-derived CDR1 and CDR2 are SGHTA and FQGTGA. There are 12 residues in the CDR3. The CDR3 nucleotides are TGTGCCAGCAGTTATCAGGGTGATACGCAGTATTTT. This gives the protein CASSYQGDTQYF.

This rearrangement joins TRBV28 to TRBJ2-7; 8 nucleotides align to TRBD1. V lost 10 bases, J lost 7 bases, and 21 bases stayed unmatched. CDR3 size: 16 residues. The germline V gene has CDR1 MDHEN and CDR2 SYDVKM. The CDR3 sequence is CATTGKARTGSSEQYF. The CDR3 DNA is TGTGCCACCACCGGAAAAGCTAGGACAGGGTCTTCGGAGCAGTACTTC.

This rearrangement joins TRBV6-5 to TRBJ1-1; no definite D call. V was pared by 6 bases and J by 4 bases, with 12 bases between. CDR1 is MNHEY, CDR2 SVGAGI, per germline. The CDR3 is 13 residues long. The DNA of the CDR3 is TGTGCCAGCAGAGCCGACTGGATCACTGAAGCTTTCTTT. Its translation: CASRADWITEAFF.

V gene TRBV28 combines with J gene TRBJ1-1; 7 bases fit TRBD1. The CDR3 extends over 13 amino acids. Germline values: CDR1 MDHEN, CDR2 SYDVKM. V lost 3 bases, J lost 7 bases, and 5 bases stayed unmatched. CDR3 residues: CASSLDRTFEAFF. The CDR3 nucleotides are TGTGCCAGCAGTTTGGACAGGACGTTTGAAGCTTTCTTT.

This chain joins TRBV19 and TRBJ1-5; D gene ambiguous. CDR3 length equals 13 residues. The germline CDR1 and CDR2 sequences are LNHDA and SQIVND (reference sequence). V shed 1 base and J shed 3 bases, with 4 bases lying between them. In nucleotides, the CDR3 is TGTGCCAGTAGTATAGGGGCCAATCAGCCCCAGCATTTT. Translating gives CASSIGANQPQHF. Variable domain in full (rest from reference TRBV19 and TRBJ1-5): DGGITQSPKYLFRKEGQNVTLSCEQNLNHDAMYWYRQDPGQGLRLIYYSQIVNDFQKGDIAEGYSVSREKKESFPLTVTSAQKNPTAFYLCASSIGANQPQHFGDGTRLSIL.

V gene TRBV18 combines with J gene TRBJ1-5; 7 nucleotides align to TRBD1. V lost 6 bases and J lost 3; bases outside the gene matches: 5. CDR3 size: 14 residues. Looked up from germline, CDR1 is KGHSH and CDR2 is LQKENI. CDR3 DNA: TGTGCCAGCTCTCGACAGGGCCTCAATCAGCCCCAGCATTTT. This encodes CASSRQGLNQPQHF.

The rearrangement joins TRBV19 to TRBJ2-1; TRBD2 aligns across 8 bases. V trimming: 7 bases; J trimming: 0 bases; junction bases outside the gene matches: 2. The germline gives CDR1 LNHDA, CDR2 SQIVND (reference sequence). The CDR3 has 14 residues. The CDR3 reads CASTSGSSYNEQFF. The CDR3 DNA sequence: TGTGCCAGTACAAGCGGGAGCTCCTACAATGAGCAGTTCTTC.

The chain carries TRBV25-1 and TRBJ2-1; maybe TRBD2 (5 bases). The length of the CDR3 is 15 residues. Germline V gene lookup returns CDR1 MGHDK and CDR2 SYGVNS. The V gene lost 1 base and the J gene lost 8 bases, with 15 bases spanning the gap. This chain's CDR3 is CASSEWAGTGDEQFF. CDR3 DNA: TGTGCCAGCAGTGAATGGGCGGGTACTGGGGATGAGCAGTTCTTC.

CDR3 region: CASMSDGVYEQYF. CDR3 sequence (DNA): TGCGCCAGCATGTCAGACGGAGTATACGAGCAGTACTTC. The chain employs TRBV5-1 and TRBJ2-7; D gene unclear. The CDR3 is 13 amino acids. Germline CDR1 SGHRS, CDR2 YFSETQ. The ends were cut back, 6 bases at V and 4 bases at J, with 14 bases in the middle.

The genes are TRBV29-1 and TRBJ2-3; tentatively, D is TRBD2 (6 bases). The germline V gene encodes CDR1 SQVTM and CDR2 ANQGSEA. V was clipped by 3 bases and J by 2 bases, with 21 bases between them. The CDR3 runs to 17 residues. CDR3 loop: CSVEGGRPTDLTDTQYF. CDR3 DNA sequence: TGCAGCGTTGAGGGAGGAAGGCCAACGGATCTCACAGATACGCAGTATTTT.

This clone has just one count. The chain combines TRBV6-1 with TRBJ1-5; no definite D call. Germline V gene lookup returns CDR1 MNHNS and CDR2 SASEGT. V lost 4 bases to trimming and J lost 0 bases, with 10 bases between them. The CDR3 sequence is 15 residues long. The CDR3 sequence is CASSGIGSSNQPQHF. In DNA, the CDR3 is TGTGCCAGCAGTGGCATCGGGTCTAGCAATCAGCCCCAGCATTTT.

The V and J genes are TRBV5-1 and TRBJ2-1, with 10 bases identical to TRBD2. V lost 0 bases, J lost 7 bases, and 4 bases stayed unmatched. Germline V lookup: CDR1 SGHRS, CDR2 YFSETQ. The CDR3 is made up of 15 amino acids. CDR3 coding DNA: TGCGCCAGCAGCTTGGTGGCTAGCGGGAGTAATGAGCAGTTCTTC. This gives the protein CASSLVASGSNEQFF.

This chain connects TRBV28 to TRBJ2-1; TRBD2 matches 12 bases. The length of the CDR3 is 15 residues. J lost 3 bases, V lost 7 bases, and 4 bases had no gene match. Germline assignment: CDR1 MDHEN and CDR2 SYDVKM. As DNA, the CDR3 is TGTGCCAGCACCGAGACTAGCGGGAGCTACAATGAGCAGTTCTTC. It yields the protein CASTETSGSYNEQFF.

This clone occurred once. DNA for the CDR3: TGTGCCAGTAAAAAAGAGGGAGAGCAGTACTTC. Protein product: CASKKEGEQYF. This sequence joins TRBV19 and TRBJ2-7; tentatively, D is TRBD2 (5 bases). This CDR3 spans 11 amino acids. Between the trimmed V and J ends, which lost 7 bases and 7 bases, there was a span of 11 bases. CDR1 and CDR2 (germline): LNHDA, SQIVND (reference sequence).

This chain links TRBV28 with TRBJ1-4, with D perhaps matching TRBD1 (5 bases). The CDR3 is made up of 12 amino acids. CDR1 is MDHEN and CDR2 is SYDVKM in the germline V gene. The germline V and J ends were trimmed by 11 bases and 7 bases, with 14 bases remaining between them. CDR3 nucleotide sequence: TGTGCCCATCGGGGGGACGGTGAAAAACTGTTTTTT. Amino acid sequence: CAHRGDGEKLFF. Variable domain in full (rest from reference TRBV28 and TRBJ1-4): DVKVTQSSRYLVKRTGEKVFLECVQDMDHENMFWYRQDPGLGLRLIYFSYDVKMKEKGDIPEGYSVSREKKERFSLILESASTNQTSMYLCAHRGDGEKLFFGSGTQLSVL.

This chain uses TRBV11-2 with TRBJ2-1; TRBD2 matches 11 bases. Trimming cost V 3 bases and J 0 bases; bases outside gene matches: 10. Germline V CDR1 and CDR2: SGHAT, FQNNGV. The CDR3 is made up of 19 amino acids. The CDR3 DNA follows: TGTGCCAGCAGCTTCCCCCGAATCACTAGCGGGAGCTCCTACAATGAGCAGTTCTTC. It codes for CASSFPRITSGSSYNEQFF.

The chain is built from TRBV29-1 and TRBJ1-1; 12 bases are a match to TRBD1. CDR1 and CDR2 (germline): SQVTM, ANQGSEA. Trimming took 6 bases from V and 0 from J; bases not matched to a gene: 5. The CDR3 spans 15 residues. The CDR3 nucleotides read TGCAGCGTCGCCGGGACAGGGGGCATGAACACTGAAGCTTTCTTT. This codes for CSVAGTGGMNTEAFF.

With respect to this clone: Other DNA sequences within the sample encode an identical CDR3. The genes are TRBV4-1 and TRBJ2-7, with D possibly being TRBD2 (6 bases). This CDR3 comprises 13 residues. V dropped 1 base and J dropped 3 bases, with 7 bases sitting between them. The germline V gene has CDR1 MGHRA and CDR2 YSYEKL. The CDR3 DNA reads as TGCGCCAGCAGCCAAGTGGGGGGCTACGAGCAGTACTTC. Amino acids: CASSQVGGYEQYF.

The V and J genes are TRBV10-3 and TRBJ2-2, with D maybe TRBD1 (6 bases). Germline V gene sequence: CDR1 ENHRY, CDR2 SYGVKD. V dropped 8 bases and J dropped 1 base, with 14 bases sitting between them. The CDR3 loop spans 15 amino acids. For the CDR3, the DNA is TGTGCCATCGGGGGCAGGGTACGGAACACCGGGGAGCTGTTTTTT. This gives the protein CAIGGRVRNTGELFF.

The chain employs TRBV6-5 and TRBJ1-1; D gene uncertain. The CDR3 totals 14 residues. CDR1 is MNHEY and CDR2 is SVGAGI in the germline V gene. The V and J ends lost 3 bases and 1 base respectively, with 9 bases between them. The CDR3 is CASSYSGSNTEAFF. The CDR3, as DNA: TGTGCCAGCAGTTATTCAGGTTCGAACACTGAAGCTTTCTTT.

V and J are TRBV7-9 and TRBJ2-7; perhaps TRBD2 as D (7 bases). This CDR3 has 13 residues. Looked up from germline, CDR1 is SEHNR and CDR2 is FQNEAQ (reference sequence). The V gene lost 7 bases and the J gene lost 5 bases, with 15 bases spanning the gap. In nucleotides, the CDR3 is TGTGCCAGCACCCTAGGGGGGGACAACGAGCAGTACTTC. Protein product: CASTLGGDNEQYF.

CDR3 coding DNA: TGTGCCAGCAGCCGTCCCCCCCTAGGAGCGGGAGGGACAGATACGCAGTATTTT. Translated: CASSRPPLGAGGTDTQYF. The chain combines TRBV13 with TRBJ2-3; 10 bases are a match to TRBD2. Losses at the gene ends were 5 bases for V and 3 bases for J; bases not matched to a gene: 14. This CDR3 contains 18 residues. CDR1 and CDR2 (germline): PRHDT, FYEKMQ (reference sequence).

This clone was picked up one time. J is TRBJ1-3 and V is TRBV28; D call uncertain. The germline gives CDR1 MDHEN, CDR2 SYDVKM. Trimming removed 4 bases at V and 0 bases at J, with 19 bases between. This CDR3 contains 18 residues. CDR3 residues: CASSSWAGSLSSGNTIYF. Here the CDR3 DNA reads TGTGCCAGCAGTTCCTGGGCAGGTTCTTTGAGCTCTGGAAACACCATATATTTT.

The rearrangement uses TRBV2 and TRBJ1-1; no definite D call. Between the trimmed V and J ends, which lost 7 bases and 5 bases, there was a span of 14 bases. The CDR3 extends over 13 amino acids. CDR1 is SNHLY, CDR2 FYNNEI, per germline. The DNA of the CDR3 is TGTGCCAGCATGGGCCAAGCGGGGACTGAAGCTTTCTTT. Translating gives CASMGQAGTEAFF.

CDR3 sequence (DNA): TGTGCCAGCAGCCCTCTAGAGACCAATCAGCCCCAGCATTTT. Translated: CASSPLETNQPQHF. The genes are TRBV27 and TRBJ1-5; D remains unclear. The germline gives CDR1 MNHEY, CDR2 SMNVEV (reference sequence). The CDR3 has 14 residues. Deletions cut 6 bases from V and 3 bases from J, with 12 bases between.

The V gene is TRBV18, the J gene TRBJ2-3; 10 bases map to TRBD2. The ends lost 1 base at V and 4 bases at J; junction bases unmatched: 8. CDR1 and CDR2 (germline): KGHSH, LQKENI. The CDR3 spans 17 residues. CDR3 in amino acids: CASSPLSSSGSADTQYF. In nucleotides, the CDR3 is TGTGCCAGCTCACCACTCTCGTCTAGCGGGAGCGCAGATACGCAGTATTTT.